This T cell receptor beta chain emerged from a study of shared clonotypes between healthy human individuals. Study overall: The composition of the donors was a couple of women and a few men aged 18 to 49. Whole-study findings and limits: Naive CD4 clonotype sharing across several donors was 4% to 5.5%. In general, naive subsets displayed greater estimated richness than memory subsets did.

From germline, CDR1 is SNHLY and CDR2 FYNNEI. With 6 bases removed from V and 1 base from J, the gap between germline ends came to 10 bases. CDR3 size: 15 residues. As concerns this clone: The target antigen is unknown.

As handled by the study authors: Junction-only sequences produced by ImmunoSEQ had no quality scores, so filtering differed. Repertoires were generated with immunoSEQ multiplex PCR, while TCRdb's copy carries only in-frame clones and drops some. V, J and clone size are those of that table, while D and trimming were read from the DNA. This sample has approximately 2.1 million clones, with about 92% found just once. The clonotype originates from a man younger than 30 in good health. Some clones in this sample may be carry-over from other donors' samples. This chain connects TRBV2 to TRBJ2-6; tentatively, D is TRBD1 (6 bases). Material for sequencing was naive CD4+ T cells from PBMCs. Subset described: CD45RA+ positively selected. In nucleotides, the CDR3 is TGTGCCAGCAGGACAGACAGGTCTGGGGCCAACGTCCTGACTTTC. The encoded protein is CASRTDRSGANVLTF. Full variable domain (missing parts from reference TRBV2 and TRBJ2-6): EPEVTQTPSHQVTQMGQEVILRCVPISNHLYFYWYRQILGQKVEFLVSFYNNEISEKSEIFDDQFSVERPDGSNFTLKIRSTKLEDSAMYFCASRTDRSGANVLTFGAGSRLTVL.